The entry below gives a single T cell receptor beta chain sequence along with its context. Clones were read by immunoSEQ multiplex PCR, and TCRdb kept only the in-frame ones, dropping some. This sample has around 560,000 clones, with approximately 96% found just once. The source of the sample is a study of shared clonotypes between healthy human individuals. CDR3 length equals 13 residues. The germline V gene encodes CDR1 SGHDT and CDR2 YYEEEE. V was cut by 1 base and J by 5 bases, with 9 bases left in between. CD45RO-negative cells were positively selected for CCR7, leaving out terminally differentiated effector memory CD45RA+ cells.

Sequencing was performed on naive CD8+ T cells sorted from blood. The receptor's source is a young woman in good health. J is TRBJ1-1 and V is TRBV5-6; the D is unclear. In nucleotides, the CDR3 is TGTGCCAGCAGCTTGTCTTCAGGAACTGAAGCTTTCTTT. Encoded protein: CASSLSSGTEAFF.